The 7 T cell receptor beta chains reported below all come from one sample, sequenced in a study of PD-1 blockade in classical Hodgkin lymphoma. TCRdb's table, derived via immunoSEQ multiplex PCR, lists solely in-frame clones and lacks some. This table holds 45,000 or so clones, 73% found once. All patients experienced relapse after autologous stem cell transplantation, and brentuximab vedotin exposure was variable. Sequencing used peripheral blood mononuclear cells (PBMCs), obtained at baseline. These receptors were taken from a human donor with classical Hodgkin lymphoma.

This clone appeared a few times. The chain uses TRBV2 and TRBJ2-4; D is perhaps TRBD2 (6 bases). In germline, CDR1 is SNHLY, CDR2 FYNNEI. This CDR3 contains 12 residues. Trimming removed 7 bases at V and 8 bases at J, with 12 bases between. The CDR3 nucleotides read TGTGCCAGCAAGGTGGGGGGACACATTCAGTACTTC. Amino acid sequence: CASKVGGHIQYF.

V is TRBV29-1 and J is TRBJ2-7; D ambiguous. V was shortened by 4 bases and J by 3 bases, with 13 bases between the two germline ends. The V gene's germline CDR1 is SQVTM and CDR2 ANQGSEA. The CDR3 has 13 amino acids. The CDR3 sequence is CSVGKGGSYEQYF. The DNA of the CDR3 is TGCAGCGTTGGAAAAGGTGGCAGCTACGAGCAGTACTTC.

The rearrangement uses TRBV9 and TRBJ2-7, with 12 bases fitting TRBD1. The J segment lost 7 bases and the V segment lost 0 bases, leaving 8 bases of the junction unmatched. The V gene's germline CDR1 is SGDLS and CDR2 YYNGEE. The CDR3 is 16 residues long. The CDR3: CASSVARGQGAGEQYF. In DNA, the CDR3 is TGTGCCAGCAGCGTAGCTCGGGGACAGGGGGCTGGTGAGCAGTACTTC. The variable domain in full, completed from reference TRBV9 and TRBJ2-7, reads DSGVTQTPKHLITATGQRVTLRCSPRSGDLSVYWYQQSLDQGLQFLIQYYNGEERAKGNILERFSAQQFPDLHSELNLSSLELGDSALYFCASSVARGQGAGEQYFGPGTRLTVT.

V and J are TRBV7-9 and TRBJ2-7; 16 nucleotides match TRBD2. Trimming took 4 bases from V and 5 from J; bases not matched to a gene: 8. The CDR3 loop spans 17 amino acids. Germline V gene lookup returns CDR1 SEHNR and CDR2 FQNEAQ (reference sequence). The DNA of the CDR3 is TGTGCCAGCAGCTCCGCGGGGACTAGCGGGAGGGTAAACGAGCAGTACTTC. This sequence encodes CASSSAGTSGRVNEQYF.

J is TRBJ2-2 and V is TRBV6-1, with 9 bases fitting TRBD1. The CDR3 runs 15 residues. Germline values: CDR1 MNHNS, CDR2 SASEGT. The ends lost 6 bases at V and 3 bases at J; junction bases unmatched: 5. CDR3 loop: CASRTDRGYTGELFF. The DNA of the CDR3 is TGTGCCAGCAGGACCGACAGGGGGTACACCGGGGAGCTGTTTTTT.

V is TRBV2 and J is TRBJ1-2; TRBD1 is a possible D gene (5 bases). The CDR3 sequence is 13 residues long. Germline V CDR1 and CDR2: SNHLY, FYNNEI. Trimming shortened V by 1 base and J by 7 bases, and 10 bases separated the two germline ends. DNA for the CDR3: TGTGCCAGCAGTGAAGAGGGCAGGGTTGGCTACACCTTC. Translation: CASSEEGRVGYTF. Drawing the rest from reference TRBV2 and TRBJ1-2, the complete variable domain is EPEVTQTPSHQVTQMGQEVILRCVPISNHLYFYWYRQILGQKVEFLVSFYNNEISEKSEIFDDQFSVERPDGSNFTLKIRSTKLEDSAMYFCASSEEGRVGYTFGSGTRLTVV.

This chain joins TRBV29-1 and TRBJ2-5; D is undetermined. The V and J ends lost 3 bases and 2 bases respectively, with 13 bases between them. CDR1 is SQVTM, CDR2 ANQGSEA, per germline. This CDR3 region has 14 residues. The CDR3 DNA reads TGCAGCGTTGAGGCCGGTGAAGGGCAAGAGACCCAGTACTTC. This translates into CSVEAGEGQETQYF.